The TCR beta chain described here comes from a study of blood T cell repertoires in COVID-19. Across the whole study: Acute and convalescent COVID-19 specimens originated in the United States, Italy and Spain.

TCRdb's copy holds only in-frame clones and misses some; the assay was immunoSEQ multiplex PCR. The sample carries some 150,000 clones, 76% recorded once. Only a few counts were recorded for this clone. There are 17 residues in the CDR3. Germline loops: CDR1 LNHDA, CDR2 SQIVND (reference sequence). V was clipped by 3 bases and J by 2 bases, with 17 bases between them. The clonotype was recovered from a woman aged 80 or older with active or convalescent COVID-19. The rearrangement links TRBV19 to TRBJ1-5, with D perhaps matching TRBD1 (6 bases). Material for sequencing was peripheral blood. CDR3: CASSIRNRDNRNQPQHF. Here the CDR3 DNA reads TGTGCCAGTAGTATTAGAAACAGGGACAATCGCAATCAGCCCCAGCATTTT.